This is a list of T cell receptor beta chains from one sample in a study of blood T cell repertoires in COVID-19. Assay: immunoSEQ multiplex PCR; the TCRdb copy retains only in-frame clones and omits some. The sample contains 350,000 to 450,000 clones, around nine tenths of which appear only once. The material sequenced was peripheral blood. The origin of the receptors is a woman aged 35 to 49 with COVID-19, enrolled during active disease. The CDR3 runs from the conserved cysteine through the conserved F or W. The D gene is left open where the match is weak. Rows may omit the clone size; those that give it use once, few, many or a size class.

v_gene	j_gene	d_gene	abundance	CDR3aa	CDR3nt
TRBV10-3	TRBJ2-7	NA	NA	CANARDTVEEQYF	TGTGCCAACGCCCGGGACACGGTGGAAGAGCAGTACTTC
TRBV6-1	TRBJ2-5	NA	NA	CASSEVRGRETQYF	TGTGCCAGCAGTGAAGTCAGGGGTCGGGAGACCCAGTACTTC
TRBV7-2	TRBJ1-1	TRBD1	NA	CASSPWTGGTEAFF	TGTGCCAGCAGCCCTTGGACAGGGGGCACTGAAGCTTTCTTT
TRBV5-1	TRBJ1-3	NA	NA	CASSGVGSGNTIYF	TGCGCCAGCAGCGGAGTGGGCTCTGGAAACACCATATATTTT
TRBV27	TRBJ1-5	TRBD1	NA	CASADRGPYQPQHF	TGTGCCAGCGCCGACAGGGGGCCGTATCAGCCCCAGCATTTT
TRBV18	TRBJ1-2	NA	NA	CASSPRTHGYTF	TGTGCCAGCTCACCACGGACACATGGCTACACCTTC
TRBV6-5	TRBJ2-5	NA	NA	CASSLGVGQETQYF	TGTGCCAGCAGTTTGGGAGTCGGGCAAGAGACCCAGTACTTC
TRBV18	TRBJ1-6	NA	few	CASSATDYNSPLHF	TGTGCCAGCTCAGCTACAGATTATAATTCACCCCTCCACTTT
TRBV19	TRBJ1-5	NA	NA	CASRPTGYGQPQHF	TGTGCCAGTAGGCCTACAGGGTACGGTCAGCCCCAGCATTTT
TRBV7-3	TRBJ2-3	NA	NA	CASSLGVSTDTQYF	TGTGCCAGCAGCTTAGGAGTTAGCACAGATACGCAGTATTTT
TRBV7-2	TRBJ2-5	NA	NA	CASGGGRVEETQYF	TGTGCCAGCGGGGGGGGCAGGGTGGAAGAGACCCAGTACTTC
TRBV14	TRBJ1-3	NA	NA	CASSQAGVLFTRSGNTIYF	TGTGCCAGCAGCCAAGCCGGTGTTCTTTTTACGAGGTCTGGAAACACCATATATTTT